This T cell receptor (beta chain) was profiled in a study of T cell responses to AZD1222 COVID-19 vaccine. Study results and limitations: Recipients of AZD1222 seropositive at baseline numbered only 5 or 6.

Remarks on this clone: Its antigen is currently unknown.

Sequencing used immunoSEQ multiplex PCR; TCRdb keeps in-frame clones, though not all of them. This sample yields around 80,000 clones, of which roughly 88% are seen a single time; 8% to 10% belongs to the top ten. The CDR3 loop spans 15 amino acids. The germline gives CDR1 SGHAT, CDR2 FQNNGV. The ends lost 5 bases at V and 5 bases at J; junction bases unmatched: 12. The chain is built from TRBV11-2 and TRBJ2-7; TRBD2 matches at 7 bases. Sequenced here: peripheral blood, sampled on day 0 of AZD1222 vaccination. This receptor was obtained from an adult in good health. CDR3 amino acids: CASSRARLASHEQYF. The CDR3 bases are TGTGCCAGCAGCCGCGCCCGACTAGCATCCCACGAGCAGTACTTC.